One and the same sample provided the 29 T cell receptor beta chains below, sequenced in a study of T cell responses to AZD1222 COVID-19 vaccine. Sequenced by immunoSEQ multiplex PCR; TCRdb stores in-frame clones only, minus some. The data contain 110,000 or so clones, approximately 89% of them singletons. Sequences were derived from peripheral blood, sampled on day 0 of MenACWY control vaccination. The receptors here all came from an adult in good health.

In its sample, this clone was seen a few times. This chain joins TRBV7-9 and TRBJ1-1, with 7 bases lining up with TRBD1. The ends lost 6 bases at V and 1 base at J; junction bases unmatched: 5. The CDR3 is 14 amino acids. The germline V gene has CDR1 SEHNR and CDR2 FQNEAQ (reference sequence). This chain's CDR3 is CASSLGGWNTEAFF. The CDR3 DNA is TGTGCCAGCAGTCTAGGGGGCTGGAACACTGAAGCTTTCTTT.

Only one count was recorded for this clone. The chain recombines TRBV9 with TRBJ1-6; 9 positions match TRBD1. The germline V gene has CDR1 SGDLS and CDR2 YYNGEE. With 0 bases clipped from V and 8 bases from J, the junction kept 3 bases outside the gene matches. This CDR3 has 15 amino acids. The CDR3 sequence is CASSVGQGVDSPLHF. Here the CDR3 DNA reads TGTGCCAGCAGCGTAGGACAGGGGGTGGATTCACCCCTCCACTTT.

The chain joins TRBV29-1 to TRBJ1-2; D uncertain. This CDR3 spans 13 amino acids. The germline CDR1 and CDR2 sequences are SQVTM and ANQGSEA. Trimming took off 0 bases at V and 5 bases at J, with 10 bases between the two ends. CDR3 residues: CSVEDQEIYGYTF. In DNA form, the CDR3 reads TGCAGCGTTGAAGATCAGGAGATTTATGGCTACACCTTC.

This clone appeared a few times. The chain employs TRBV7-2 and TRBJ2-2, with D unresolved. Trimming stripped 4 bases from V and 0 bases from J, with 9 bases between. The CDR3 runs to 15 residues. Germline CDR1 SGHTA, CDR2 FQGNSA. This CDR3 is CASSWEITNTGELFF. The CDR3 nucleotides are TGTGCCAGCAGCTGGGAAATTACGAACACCGGGGAGCTGTTTTTT.

The chain couples TRBV11-2 to TRBJ1-2; 7 bases map to TRBD1. CDR3 length: 13 residues. V lost 5 bases to trimming and J lost 5 bases; unmatched junction nucleotides: 5. Per the germline V gene, CDR1 is SGHAT and CDR2 is FQNNGV. CDR3 sequence reads: CASSRGQLYGYTF. DNA of the CDR3: TGTGCCAGCAGCCGGGGACAGCTTTATGGCTACACCTTC.

This chain uses TRBV6-5 with TRBJ1-3; D is undetermined. The CDR3 length is 13 residues. V was pared by 2 bases and J by 0 bases, with 2 bases between. CDR1 is MNHEY and CDR2 is SVGAGI in the germline V gene. The chain's CDR3 is CASSYTSGNTIYF. The DNA of the CDR3 is TGTGCCAGCAGTTACACCTCTGGAAACACCATATATTTT.

The rearrangement joins TRBV9 to TRBJ1-2; possible D gene TRBD1, 6 bases. V lost 3 bases to trimming and J lost 5 bases, with 17 bases between them. Per the germline V gene, CDR1 is SGDLS and CDR2 is YYNGEE. The CDR3 length is 15 residues. CDR3 loop: CASSGNRAGGYGYTF. The CDR3 DNA sequence: TGTGCCAGCAGCGGAAACAGGGCTGGCGGGTATGGCTACACCTTC.

The chain uses TRBV29-1 and TRBJ1-1, with TRBD1 identical over 8 bases. Germline values: CDR1 SQVTM, CDR2 ANQGSEA. This CDR3 contains 15 residues. Trimming at V came to 6 bases and at J to 0 bases, leaving 9 bases not matched to a gene. The CDR3 is CSVSGGWGMNTEAFF. The CDR3 DNA sequence: TGCAGCGTATCAGGGGGCTGGGGTATGAACACTGAAGCTTTCTTT.

The V gene is TRBV10-1, the J gene TRBJ1-2; a possible D gene is TRBD1 (6 bases). Deletions cut 6 bases from V and 2 bases from J, with 10 bases between. The CDR3 loop spans 13 amino acids. CDR1 WNHNN and CDR2 SYGVQD come from the germline V gene (reference sequence). CDR3 residues: CASSMDRNYGYTF. CDR3 DNA: TGCGCCAGCAGCATGGACAGAAACTATGGCTACACCTTC.

The chain carries TRBV7-2 and TRBJ2-7, with 7 bases aligning to TRBD2. Germline assignment: CDR1 SGHTA and CDR2 FQGNSA. With V trimmed by 6 bases and J by 6 bases, 8 bases remained unmatched. This CDR3 region has 13 residues. CDR3 in amino acids: CASSNTGGFEQYF. Here the CDR3 DNA reads TGTGCCAGCAGTAATACGGGGGGTTTCGAGCAGTACTTC.

V usage is TRBV6-4 and J usage is TRBJ2-3; 12 positions match TRBD2. CDR1 is MRHNA, CDR2 SNTAGT, per germline. J was trimmed by 4 bases and V by 4 bases; bases with no gene match: 0. The CDR3 consists of 14 residues. The CDR3 loop is CASSASGGADTQYF. The CDR3, as DNA: TGTGCCAGCAGTGCTAGCGGGGGGGCAGATACGCAGTATTTT.

The rearrangement joins TRBV28 to TRBJ2-1; 7 bases map to TRBD2. The germline CDR1 and CDR2 sequences are MDHEN and SYDVKM. J gave up 2 bases and V 2 bases, and 3 bases lay outside the gene matches. The CDR3 loop spans 15 amino acids. CDR3 residues: CASSLLAATYNEQFF. The CDR3 coding sequence is TGTGCCAGCAGTTTACTAGCGGCCACCTACAATGAGCAGTTCTTC. The variable domain in full, with the rest retrieved from reference TRBV28 and TRBJ2-1, is DVKVTQSSRYLVKRTGEKVFLECVQDMDHENMFWYRQDPGLGLRLIYFSYDVKMKEKGDIPEGYSVSREKKERFSLILESASTNQTSMYLCASSLLAATYNEQFFGPGTRLTVL.

This chain links TRBV30 with TRBJ2-1, with 9 bases identical to TRBD2. Per the germline V gene, CDR1 is GTSNPN and CDR2 is SVGIG (reference sequence). The length of the CDR3 is 20 residues. J lost 0 bases, V lost 2 bases, and 17 bases had no gene match. The CDR3 protein is CAWSSPYPLKAGGSYNEQFF. DNA for the CDR3: TGTGCCTGGAGTTCCCCGTATCCCTTAAAAGCGGGGGGCTCCTACAATGAGCAGTTCTTC.

The rearrangement joins TRBV12-3 or TRBV12-4 to TRBJ2-1, with unresolved D. The ends were cut back, 1 base at V and 7 bases at J, with 8 bases in the middle. The CDR3 extends over 13 amino acids. The CDR3 is CASSLVQLNEQFF. CDR3 bases: TGTGCCAGCAGTTTAGTACAGCTAAATGAGCAGTTCTTC.

The sample holds one count of this clone. This chain uses TRBV19 with TRBJ2-5, with 9 bases lining up with TRBD2. The germline V gene encodes CDR1 LNHDA and CDR2 SQIVND (reference sequence). CDR3 size: 15 residues. J gave up 5 bases and V 1 base, and 5 bases lay outside the gene matches. This chain's CDR3 is CASSIASGGFETQYF. The CDR3 DNA sequence: TGTGCCAGTAGTATAGCGAGCGGGGGGTTCGAGACCCAGTACTTC.

The J gene is TRBJ1-2, the V gene TRBV4-1, with a possible D match to TRBD1 (5 bases). Per the germline V gene, CDR1 is MGHRA and CDR2 is YSYEKL. Trimming removed 1 base at V and 13 bases at J, with 19 bases between. The CDR3 sequence is 14 residues long. DNA for the CDR3: TGCGCCAGCAGCCAAGGGAACCAGGGATACCTCTCCACCTTC. The encoded protein is CASSQGNQGYLSTF.

This chain uses TRBV6-5 with TRBJ1-2; TRBD1 matches 7 bases. The CDR3 covers 13 residues. V was clipped by 6 bases and J by 6 bases; unmatched bases: 7. The V gene's germline CDR1 is MNHEY and CDR2 SVGAGI. The CDR3 reads CASRMDRMNGYTF. In DNA form, the CDR3 reads TGTGCCAGCAGGATGGACAGGATGAATGGCTACACCTTC.

This chain connects TRBV6-5 to TRBJ1-5; 7 nucleotides agree with TRBD1. The junction had 3 bases not matched to a gene; V was cut back by 2 bases and J by 5 bases. CDR3 length: 14 amino acids. CDR1 is MNHEY and CDR2 is SVGAGI in the germline V gene. CDR3: CASSYLTGDQPQHF. As DNA, the CDR3 is TGTGCCAGCAGTTACCTAACAGGGGATCAGCCCCAGCATTTT.

The chain has TRBV20-1 and TRBJ1-4; the match to TRBD1 covers 9 bases. The CDR3 extends over 15 amino acids. V shed 3 bases and J 7 bases; nucleotides not matched to a gene: 9. The V gene's germline CDR1 is DFQATT and CDR2 SNEGSKA (reference sequence). CDR3 protein: CSASATGTGPEKLFF. The DNA of the CDR3 is TGCAGTGCTAGTGCGACCGGGACAGGGCCTGAAAAACTGTTTTTT.

This clone was recorded once. An end of the junction differs from the germline gene, which may be a read error. The V and J genes are TRBV7-7 and TRBJ2-3, with D perhaps TRBD1 (5 bases). CDR1 is SSHAT, CDR2 FNYEAQ, per germline (reference sequence). The CDR3 has 13 residues. In nucleotides, the CDR3 is TGTGCTAGCAGTCAGGGTTGGACAGATACGCAGTATTTT. This encodes CASSQGWTDTQYF.

The chain carries TRBV5-8 and TRBJ1-4, with TRBD1 matching over 8 bases. The CDR3 is made up of 13 amino acids. The germline V gene has CDR1 SGHTS and CDR2 YDEGEE. V was clipped by 0 bases and J by 8 bases; unmatched bases: 0. For the CDR3, the DNA is TGTGCCAGCAGCTTGGACAGGGGGGAAAAACTGTTTTTT. It codes for CASSLDRGEKLFF.

CDR3 protein: CASSAQTGGLVYGYTF. The CDR3 DNA is TGTGCCAGCAGCGCCCAGACAGGGGGCCTCGTCTATGGCTACACCTTC. This chain links TRBV9 with TRBJ1-2; TRBD1 agrees at 10 bases. This CDR3 is 16 amino acids long. The V segment lost 3 bases and the J segment 4 bases; nucleotides outside the gene matches: 9. Germline V lookup: CDR1 SGDLS, CDR2 YYNGEE.

The chain uses TRBV24-1 and TRBJ2-1; 9 bases are shared with TRBD1. The junction had 6 bases not matched to a gene; V was cut back by 4 bases and J by 6 bases. Germline V gene sequence: CDR1 KGHDR, CDR2 SFDVKD. This CDR3 spans 15 amino acids. CDR3 DNA sequence: TGTGCCACCAGTGAGCCGGGACAGGGTCTCAATGAGCAGTTCTTC. Translating gives CATSEPGQGLNEQFF.

V gene TRBV7-2 combines with J gene TRBJ2-1; TRBD2 agrees at 9 bases. Germline-derived CDR1 and CDR2 are SGHTA and FQGNSA. The CDR3 consists of 14 residues. V was clipped by 1 base and J by 7 bases; unmatched bases: 2. The CDR3 reads CASSLVRGGNEQFF. CDR3 nucleotides: TGTGCCAGCAGCTTAGTGCGGGGGGGGAATGAGCAGTTCTTC.

The chain employs TRBV2 and TRBJ1-6; D unresolved. CDR1 SNHLY and CDR2 FYNNEI come from the germline V gene. Trimming shortened V by 0 bases and J by 7 bases, and 10 bases separated the two germline ends. The CDR3 extends over 15 amino acids. The CDR3 nucleotides read TGTGCCAGCAGTGAAGCGAAGCACGGAAATTCACCCCTCCACTTT. Residues: CASSEAKHGNSPLHF.

The V gene is TRBV2, the J gene TRBJ1-1; a weak D match, TRBD1 (6 bases). Deletions cut 5 bases from V and 4 bases from J, with 14 bases between. CDR1 and CDR2 from the germline V gene are SNHLY and FYNNEI. The CDR3 contains 14 residues. CDR3 amino acids: CASSIRGAATEAFF. As DNA, the CDR3 is TGTGCCAGCAGTATTAGGGGGGCCGCCACTGAAGCTTTCTTT.

The CDR3 DNA follows: TGTGCCAGCATAACAGCATCGAACACTGAAGCTTTCTTT. Protein sequence: CASITASNTEAFF. The rearrangement joins TRBV28 to TRBJ1-1; no firm D call. CDR1 and CDR2 from the germline V gene are MDHEN and SYDVKM. The CDR3 is 13 amino acids. V shed 7 bases and J shed 1 base, with 10 bases lying between them.

The chain joins TRBV7-6 to TRBJ1-5; D is ambiguous. The CDR3 is 15 amino acids. The V gene lost 1 base and the J gene lost 3 bases, with 10 bases spanning the gap. CDR1 and CDR2 from the germline V gene are SGHVS and FNYEAQ. The CDR3 bases are TGTGCCAGCAGCTTAGAAGCCGCCCCCAATCAGCCCCAGCATTTT. Amino acids: CASSLEAAPNQPQHF.

The chain employs TRBV5-1 and TRBJ1-1; D is perhaps TRBD1 (6 bases). This CDR3 is 17 amino acids long. Germline V CDR1 and CDR2: SGHRS, YFSETQ. Trimming removed 3 bases from V and 0 bases from J, with 18 bases in between. The CDR3 region has the DNA TGCGCCAGCAGCTCCGCAGGTGGGGGCCGCTTGAACACTGAAGCTTTCTTT. Encoded protein: CASSSAGGGRLNTEAFF.